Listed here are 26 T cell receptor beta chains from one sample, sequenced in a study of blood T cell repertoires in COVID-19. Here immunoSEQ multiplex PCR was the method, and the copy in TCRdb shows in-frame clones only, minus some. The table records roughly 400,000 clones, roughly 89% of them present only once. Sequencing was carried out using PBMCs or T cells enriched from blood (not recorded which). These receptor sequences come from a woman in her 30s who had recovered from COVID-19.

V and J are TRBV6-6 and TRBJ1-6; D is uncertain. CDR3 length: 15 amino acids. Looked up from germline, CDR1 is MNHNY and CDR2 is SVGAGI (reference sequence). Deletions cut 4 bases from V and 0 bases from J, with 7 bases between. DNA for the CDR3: TGTGCCAGCAGTTCTAAGAGCTCCTATAATTCACCCCTCCACTTT. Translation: CASSSKSSYNSPLHF.

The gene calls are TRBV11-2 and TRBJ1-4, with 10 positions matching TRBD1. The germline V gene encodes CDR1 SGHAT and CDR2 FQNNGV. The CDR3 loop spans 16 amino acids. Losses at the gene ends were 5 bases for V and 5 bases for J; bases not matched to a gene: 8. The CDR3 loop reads CASSTAGTGDNEKLFF. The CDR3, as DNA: TGTGCCAGCAGCACCGCCGGGACAGGGGACAATGAAAAACTGTTTTTT.

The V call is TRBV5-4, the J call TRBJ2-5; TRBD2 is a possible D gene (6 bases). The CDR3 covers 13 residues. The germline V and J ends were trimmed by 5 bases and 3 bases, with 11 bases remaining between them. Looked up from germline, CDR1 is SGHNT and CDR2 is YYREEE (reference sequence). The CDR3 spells CASRGGGEETQYF. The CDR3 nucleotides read TGTGCCAGCAGAGGAGGAGGGGAAGAGACCCAGTACTTC.

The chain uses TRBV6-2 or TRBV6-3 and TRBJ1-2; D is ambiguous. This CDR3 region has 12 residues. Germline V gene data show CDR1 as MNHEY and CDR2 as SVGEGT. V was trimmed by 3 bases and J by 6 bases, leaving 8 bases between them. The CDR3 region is CASSYRGNGYTF. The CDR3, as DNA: TGTGCCAGCAGTTATCGGGGAAATGGCTACACCTTC.

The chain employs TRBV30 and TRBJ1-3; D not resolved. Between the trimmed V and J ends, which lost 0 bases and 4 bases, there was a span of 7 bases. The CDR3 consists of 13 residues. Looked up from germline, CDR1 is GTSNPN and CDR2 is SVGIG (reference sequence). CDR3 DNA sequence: TGTGCCTGGAGTGTTCCGGGGGGAAACACCATATATTTT. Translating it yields CAWSVPGGNTIYF.

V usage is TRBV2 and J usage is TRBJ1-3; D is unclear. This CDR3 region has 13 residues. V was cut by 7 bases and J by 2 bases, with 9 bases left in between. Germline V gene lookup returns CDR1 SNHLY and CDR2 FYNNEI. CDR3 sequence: CASTGLAGNTIYF. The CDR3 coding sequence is TGTGCCAGCACAGGTTTAGCTGGAAACACCATATATTTT.

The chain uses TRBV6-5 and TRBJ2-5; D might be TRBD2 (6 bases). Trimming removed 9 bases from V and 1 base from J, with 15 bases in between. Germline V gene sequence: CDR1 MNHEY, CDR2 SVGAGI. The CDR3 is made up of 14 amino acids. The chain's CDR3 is CASVIGGIQETQYF. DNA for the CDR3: TGTGCCAGTGTTATCGGGGGTATCCAAGAGACCCAGTACTTC.

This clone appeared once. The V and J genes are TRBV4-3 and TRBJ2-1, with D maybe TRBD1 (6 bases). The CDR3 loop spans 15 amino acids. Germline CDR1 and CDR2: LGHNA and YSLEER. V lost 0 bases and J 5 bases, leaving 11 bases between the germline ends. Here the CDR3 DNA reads TGCGCCAGCAGCCAAGACGGACAGAAAAACAATGAGCAGTTCTTC. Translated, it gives CASSQDGQKNNEQFF.

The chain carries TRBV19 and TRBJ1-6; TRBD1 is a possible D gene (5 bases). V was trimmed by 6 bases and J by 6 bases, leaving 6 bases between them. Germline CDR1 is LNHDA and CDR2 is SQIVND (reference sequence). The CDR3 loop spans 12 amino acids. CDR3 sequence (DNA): TGTGCCAGTAGGACAGCTAATTCACCCCTCCACTTT. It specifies CASRTANSPLHF.

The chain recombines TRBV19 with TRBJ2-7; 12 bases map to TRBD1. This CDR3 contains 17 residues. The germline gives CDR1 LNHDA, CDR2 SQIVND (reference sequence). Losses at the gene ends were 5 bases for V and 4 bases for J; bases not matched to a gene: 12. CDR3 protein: CASSSKPGTGGEYEQYF. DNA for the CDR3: TGTGCCAGTAGTTCAAAGCCCGGGACAGGGGGCGAATACGAGCAGTACTTC.

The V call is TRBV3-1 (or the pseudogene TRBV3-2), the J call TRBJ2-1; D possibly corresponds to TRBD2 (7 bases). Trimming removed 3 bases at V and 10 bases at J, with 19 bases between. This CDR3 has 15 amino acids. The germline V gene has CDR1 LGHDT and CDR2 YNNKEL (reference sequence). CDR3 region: CASSQLAGAAPEQFF. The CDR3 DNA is TGTGCCAGCAGCCAGCTCGCGGGGGCTGCCCCGGAGCAGTTCTTC.

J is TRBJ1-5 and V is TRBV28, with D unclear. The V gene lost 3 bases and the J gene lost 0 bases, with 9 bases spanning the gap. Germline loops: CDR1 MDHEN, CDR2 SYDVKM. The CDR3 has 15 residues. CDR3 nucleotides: TGTGCCAGCAGTTTTTCACAAGATAGCAATCAGCCCCAGCATTTT. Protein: CASSFSQDSNQPQHF.

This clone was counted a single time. The CDR3 loop is CASSVNSADTQYF. The CDR3 region has the DNA TGTGCCAGCAGCGTCAACTCCGCAGATACGCAGTATTTT. This chain links TRBV9 with TRBJ2-3, with D unresolved. V lost 2 bases to trimming and J lost 4 bases, with 8 bases between them. CDR3 length: 13 residues. The germline V gene encodes CDR1 SGDLS and CDR2 YYNGEE.

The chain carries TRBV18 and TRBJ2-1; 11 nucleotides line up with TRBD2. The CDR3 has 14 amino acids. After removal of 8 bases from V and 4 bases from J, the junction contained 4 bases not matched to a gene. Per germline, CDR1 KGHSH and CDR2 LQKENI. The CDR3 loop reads CASKTSGIYNEQFF. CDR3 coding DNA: TGTGCCAGCAAGACTAGCGGGATATACAATGAGCAGTTCTTC.

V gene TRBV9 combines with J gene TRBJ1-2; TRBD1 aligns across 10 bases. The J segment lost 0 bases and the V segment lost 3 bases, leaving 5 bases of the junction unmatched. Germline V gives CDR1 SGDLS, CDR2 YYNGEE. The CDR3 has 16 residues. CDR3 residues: CASSAAGTGANYGYTF. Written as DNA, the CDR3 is TGTGCCAGCAGCGCAGCCGGGACAGGGGCTAACTATGGCTACACCTTC.

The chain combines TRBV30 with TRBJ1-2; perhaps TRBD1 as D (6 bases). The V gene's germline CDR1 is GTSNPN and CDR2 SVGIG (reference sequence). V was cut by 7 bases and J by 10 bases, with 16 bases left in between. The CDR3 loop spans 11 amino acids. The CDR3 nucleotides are TGTGCCTCAATAACAGGGCCGGTCTACACCTTC. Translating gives CASITGPVYTF.

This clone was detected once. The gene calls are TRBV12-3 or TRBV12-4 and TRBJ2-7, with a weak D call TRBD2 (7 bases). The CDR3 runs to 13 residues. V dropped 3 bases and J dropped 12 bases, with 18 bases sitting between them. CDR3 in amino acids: CASSFLHGGHLYF. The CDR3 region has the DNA TGTGCCAGCAGTTTTCTCCACGGGGGGCATCTGTACTTC.

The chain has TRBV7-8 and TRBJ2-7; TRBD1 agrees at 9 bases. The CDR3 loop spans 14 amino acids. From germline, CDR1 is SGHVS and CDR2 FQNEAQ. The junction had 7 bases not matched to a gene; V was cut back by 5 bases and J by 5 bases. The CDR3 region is CASSRDRGMNEQYF. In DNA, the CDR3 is TGTGCCAGCAGCCGAGACAGGGGGATGAACGAGCAGTACTTC.

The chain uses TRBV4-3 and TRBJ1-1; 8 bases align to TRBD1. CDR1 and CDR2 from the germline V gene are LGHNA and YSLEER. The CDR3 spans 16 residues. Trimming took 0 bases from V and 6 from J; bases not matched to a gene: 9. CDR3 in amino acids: CASSQDPTGAIAEAFF. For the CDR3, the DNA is TGCGCCAGCAGCCAAGATCCGACAGGGGCTATCGCTGAAGCTTTCTTT.

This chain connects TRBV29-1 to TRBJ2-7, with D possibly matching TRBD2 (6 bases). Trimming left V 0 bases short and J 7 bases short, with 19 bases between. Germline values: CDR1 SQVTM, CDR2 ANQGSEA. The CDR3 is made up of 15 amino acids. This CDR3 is CSVEDRGTPQVEQYF. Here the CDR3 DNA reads TGCAGCGTTGAAGATCGCGGGACCCCCCAGGTGGAGCAGTACTTC.

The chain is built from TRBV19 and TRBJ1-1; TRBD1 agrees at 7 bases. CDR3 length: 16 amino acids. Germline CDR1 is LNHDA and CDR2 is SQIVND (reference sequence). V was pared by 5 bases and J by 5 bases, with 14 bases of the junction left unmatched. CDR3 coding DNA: TGTGCCAGTAGTGACCCTTACAGGGGCGGGCGAACTGAAGCTTTCTTT. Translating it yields CASSDPYRGGRTEAFF.

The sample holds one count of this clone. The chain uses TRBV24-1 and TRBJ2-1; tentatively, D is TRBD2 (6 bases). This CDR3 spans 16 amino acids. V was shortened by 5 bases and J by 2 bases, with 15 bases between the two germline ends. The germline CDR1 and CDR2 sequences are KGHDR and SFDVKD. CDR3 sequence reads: CATSATGERTYNEQFF. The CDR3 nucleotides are TGTGCCACCAGTGCAACGGGGGAGAGGACCTACAATGAGCAGTTCTTC.

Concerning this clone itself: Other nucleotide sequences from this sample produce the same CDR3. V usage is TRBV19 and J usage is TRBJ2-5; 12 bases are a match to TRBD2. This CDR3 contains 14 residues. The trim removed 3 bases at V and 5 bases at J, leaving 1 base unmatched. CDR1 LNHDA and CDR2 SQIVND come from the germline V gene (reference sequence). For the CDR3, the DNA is TGTGCCAGTAGTATCGGACTAGCGGGGGAGACCCAGTACTTC. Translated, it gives CASSIGLAGETQYF.

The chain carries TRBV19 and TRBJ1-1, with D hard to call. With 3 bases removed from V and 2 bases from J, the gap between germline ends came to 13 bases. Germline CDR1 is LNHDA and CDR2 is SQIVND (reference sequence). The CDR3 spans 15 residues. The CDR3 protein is CASSISRHLNTEAFF. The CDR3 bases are TGTGCCAGTAGTATTTCGAGGCATCTAAACACTGAAGCTTTCTTT.

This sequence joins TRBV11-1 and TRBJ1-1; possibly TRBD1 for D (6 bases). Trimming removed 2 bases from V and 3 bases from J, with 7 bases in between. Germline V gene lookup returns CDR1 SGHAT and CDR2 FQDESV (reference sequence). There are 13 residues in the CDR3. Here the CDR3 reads CASSLNRDTEAFF. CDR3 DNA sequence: TGTGCCAGCAGCTTAAACAGGGACACTGAAGCTTTCTTT.

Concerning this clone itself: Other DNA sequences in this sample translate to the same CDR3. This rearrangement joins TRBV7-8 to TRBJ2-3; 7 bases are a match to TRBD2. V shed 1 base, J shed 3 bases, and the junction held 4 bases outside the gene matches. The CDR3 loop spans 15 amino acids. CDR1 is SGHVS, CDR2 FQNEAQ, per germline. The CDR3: CASSLGLAGTDTQYF. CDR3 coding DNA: TGTGCCAGCAGCTTAGGACTAGCAGGAACAGATACGCAGTATTTT.